The 8 T cell receptor beta chains below come from one sample, sequenced in a study of OX40 agonist ivuxolimab in advanced cancers. The repertoire was sequenced with immunoSEQ multiplex PCR; TCRdb's copy has only in-frame clones and lacks some. Here the sample spans fewer than 90,000 clones, roughly nine tenths being singletons. Source: CD4+ or CD8+ T cells sorted from blood, taken in a trial of the OX40 agonist ivuxolimab. The receptors were sampled from an adult with an advanced solid tumor such as melanoma, head and neck, liver or kidney cancer.

The gene calls are TRBV19 and TRBJ2-7; no firm D call. The CDR3 is made up of 14 amino acids. CDR1 and CDR2 (germline): LNHDA, SQIVND (reference sequence). Trimming shortened V by 1 base and J by 6 bases, and 13 bases separated the two germline ends. The CDR3 coding sequence is TGTGCCAGTAGTATAGGACTGAAAGGAATCGAGCAGTACTTC. Its protein is CASSIGLKGIEQYF. The entire variable domain, with the rest obtained from reference TRBV19 and TRBJ2-7, is as follows: DGGITQSPKYLFRKEGQNVTLSCEQNLNHDAMYWYRQDPGQGLRLIYYSQIVNDFQKGDIAEGYSVSREKKESFPLTVTSAQKNPTAFYLCASSIGLKGIEQYFGPGTRLTVT.

This clone has more than one count but fewer than ten. The chain is built from TRBV27 and TRBJ1-6, with no clear D. V was clipped by 6 bases and J by 0 bases, with 12 bases between them. Germline values: CDR1 MNHEY, CDR2 SMNVEV (reference sequence). The CDR3 consists of 16 residues. CDR3 loop: CASRALGSSYNSPLHF. The CDR3 region has the DNA TGTGCCAGCAGGGCTCTAGGGAGCTCCTATAATTCACCCCTCCACTTT.

The gene calls are TRBV21-1 and TRBJ2-3. TRBV21-1 is a pseudogene. This CDR3 is built from 15 residues. The CDR3 region has the DNA TGTGCCAGCGGTGACCGGACCTGTTACACAGATACGCAGTATTTT. It codes for CASGDRTCYTDTQYF.

The rearrangement joins TRBV28 to TRBJ1-3, with a weak D call TRBD1 (6 bases). Germline lookup yields CDR1 MDHEN and CDR2 SYDVKM. V gave up 6 bases and J gave up 2 bases, with 11 bases separating them. The CDR3 totals 14 residues. The chain's CDR3 is CASSFTGPGNTIYF. As DNA, the CDR3 is TGTGCCAGCAGCTTTACAGGGCCTGGAAACACCATATATTTT.

This chain uses TRBV5-4 with TRBJ2-7, with unresolved D. CDR1 is SGHNT, CDR2 YYREEE, per germline (reference sequence). V was shortened by 0 bases and J by 6 bases, with 10 bases between the two germline ends. CDR3 length: 13 residues. CDR3 DNA sequence: TGTGCCAGCAGCTTGGACTCTGGGTTCGAGCAGTACTTC. This codes for CASSLDSGFEQYF.

Written as DNA, the CDR3 is TGCGCCAGCAGCTTCAATGGGGCCGGGGAGCTGTTTTTT. The encoded protein is CASSFNGAGELFF. The J gene is TRBJ2-2, the V gene TRBV5-1, with D unclear. V was cut by 2 bases and J by 6 bases, with 8 bases left in between. Per the germline V gene, CDR1 is SGHRS and CDR2 is YFSETQ. This CDR3 spans 13 amino acids. The full variable domain, its missing parts supplied by reference TRBV5-1 and TRBJ2-2, is KAGVTQTPRYLIKTRGQQVTLSCSPISGHRSVSWYQQTPGQGLQFLFEYFSETQRNKGNFPGRFSGRQFSNSRSEMNVSTLELGDSALYLCASSFNGAGELFFGEGSRLTVL.

On this clone: The same CDR3 is also encoded by other DNA sequences in this sample. The CDR3 loop is CAWSGGSYEQYF. Here the CDR3 DNA reads TGTGCCTGGAGCGGTGGTTCCTACGAGCAGTACTTC. J is TRBJ2-7 and V is TRBV30, with D hard to call. This CDR3 region has 12 residues. The V end was cut by 3 bases, the J end by 1 base, with 7 bases between. Germline lookup yields CDR1 GTSNPN and CDR2 SVGIG (reference sequence).

This rearrangement joins TRBV28 to TRBJ1-1, with D tentatively TRBD1 (5 bases). V lost 2 bases, J lost 10 bases, and 11 bases lay in between. The CDR3 contains 12 residues. Germline lookup yields CDR1 MDHEN and CDR2 SYDVKM. CDR3 sequence reads: CASSLAGRGAFF. In nucleotides, the CDR3 is TGTGCCAGCAGTTTAGCAGGGCGTGGAGCTTTCTTT.